Described below is a single T cell receptor (beta chain) sequence and its context. What it binds is unknown. These data are taken from a study of tumor-infiltrating lymphocytes in localized non-small cell lung cancer. Looking at the study overall: Some samples were collected after neoadjuvant chemotherapy; smokers, never-smokers and several histologies were included. Points from the study as a whole: Different pieces of the same tissue went to different assays, confounding technical variation with intratumor heterogeneity. Available tissue quantity limited TCR sequencing to a patient subset. Higher tumor T cell infiltration than in uninvolved lung was supported by TCRbeta sequencing.

Sequenced by immunoSEQ multiplex PCR; TCRdb stores in-frame clones only, minus some. The sample consists of over 14,000 clones, around 82% of them appearing once. The junction had 6 bases not matched to a gene; V was cut back by 3 bases and J by 8 bases. The germline gives CDR1 LGHNA, CDR2 YNFKEQ. This CDR3 contains 14 residues. Specimen: lung tumor tissue. The receptor's source is a human donor with non-small cell lung cancer. The chain employs TRBV4-2 and TRBJ2-1; 8 bases agree with TRBD1. For the CDR3, the DNA is TGTGCCAGCAGCCATTGGGACAGGTCGCATGAGCAGTTCTTC. Translated: CASSHWDRSHEQFF.